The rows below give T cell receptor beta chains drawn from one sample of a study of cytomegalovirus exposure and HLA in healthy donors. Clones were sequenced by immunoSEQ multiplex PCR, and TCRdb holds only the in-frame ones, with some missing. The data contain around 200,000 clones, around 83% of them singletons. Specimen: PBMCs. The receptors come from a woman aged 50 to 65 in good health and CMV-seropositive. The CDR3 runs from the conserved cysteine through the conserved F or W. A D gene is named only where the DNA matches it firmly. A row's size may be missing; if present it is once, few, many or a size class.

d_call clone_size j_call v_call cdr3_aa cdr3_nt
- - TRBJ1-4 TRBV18 CASSREGWNTNEKLFF TGTGCCAGCTCACGCGAGGGATGGAATACTAATGAAAAACTGTTTTTT
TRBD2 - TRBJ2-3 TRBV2 CASRLPLAGGRTDTQYF TGTGCCAGCAGGCTACCCCTAGCGGGGGGTCGCACAGATACGCAGTATTTT
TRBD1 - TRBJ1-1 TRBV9 CASSVGPGQDTEAFF TGTGCCAGCAGCGTAGGACCCGGACAGGACACTGAAGCTTTCTTT
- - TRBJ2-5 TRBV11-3 CASSLGEFLGETQYF TGTGCCAGCAGCTTAGGGGAGTTCTTGGGGGAGACCCAGTACTTC
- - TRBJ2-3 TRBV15 CATESGVAGYTDTQYF TGTGCCACCGAGTCAGGGGTCGCCGGGTACACAGATACGCAGTATTTT
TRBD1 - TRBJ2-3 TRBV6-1 CASSVNRGTDTQYF TGTGCCAGCAGTGTAAACAGGGGTACAGATACGCAGTATTTT
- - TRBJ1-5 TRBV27 CASTSWLGEVRQPQHF TGTGCCAGCACGTCTTGGTTAGGGGAGGTGAGACAGCCCCAGCATTTT
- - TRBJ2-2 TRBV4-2 CASSLTPNTGELFF TGTGCCAGCAGCCTGACACCGAACACCGGGGAGCTGTTTTTT
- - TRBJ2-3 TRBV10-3 CAISLGGASTDTQYF TGTGCCATCAGTTTGGGGGGGGCGAGCACAGATACGCAGTATTTT
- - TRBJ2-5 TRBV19 CASRVAEEETQYF TGTGCCAGTAGAGTTGCCGAGGAAGAGACCCAGTACTTC
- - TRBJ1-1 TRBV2 CPQAEGANTEAFF TGTCCCCAAGCAGAGGGCGCGAACACTGAAGCTTTCTTT
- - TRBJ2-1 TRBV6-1 CASSEAFAGLYNEQFF TGTGCCAGCAGTGAAGCCTTCGCGGGGCTGTACAATGAGCAGTTCTTC
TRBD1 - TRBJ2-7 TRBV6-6 CASSWLRGSEQYF TGTGCCAGCAGTTGGCTCAGGGGGAGCGAGCAGTACTTC
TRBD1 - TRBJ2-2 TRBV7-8 CASSLGRTGSLAGELFF TGTGCCAGCAGCTTAGGACGGACAGGGAGTTTAGCCGGGGAGCTGTTTTTT
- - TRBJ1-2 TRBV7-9 CASSPPGVARKYGYTF TGTGCCAGCAGCCCCCCCGGGGTAGCTAGGAAGTATGGCTACACCTTC
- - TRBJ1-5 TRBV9 CASSVGGESNQPQHF TGTGCCAGCAGCGTAGGGGGGGAGAGCAATCAGCCCCAGCATTTT
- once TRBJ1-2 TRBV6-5 CASSYIAGDYGYTF TGTGCCAGCAGTTACATCGCAGGGGACTATGGCTACACCTTC
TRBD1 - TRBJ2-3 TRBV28 CASSTPGTGYRDTQYF TGTGCCAGCAGTACGCCCGGGACAGGGTATAGGGATACGCAGTATTTT
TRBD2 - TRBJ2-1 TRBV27 CASTKILAGGLGEQFF TGTGCCAGCACGAAAATACTAGCGGGGGGGCTTGGAGAGCAGTTCTTC
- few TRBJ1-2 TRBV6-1 CASSVTTGNYGYTF TGTGCCAGCAGTGTCACCACAGGAAACTATGGCTACACCTTC
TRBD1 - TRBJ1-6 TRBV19 CASGMDRGGSPLHF TGTGCCAGTGGAATGGACAGGGGGGGTTCACCCCTCCACTTT
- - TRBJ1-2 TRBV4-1 CASSPLGTRRLYGYTF TGCGCCAGCAGCCCACTGGGGACACGACGACTCTATGGCTACACCTTC
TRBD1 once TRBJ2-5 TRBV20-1 CSCRGQETQYF TGCAGCTGCAGGGGGCAAGAGACCCAGTACTTC
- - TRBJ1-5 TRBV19 CASRKARTVASNQPQHF TGTGCCAGTAGAAAAGCCAGGACAGTCGCTAGCAATCAGCCCCAGCATTTT